The source of this TCR beta chain is a study of somatic mutations in cytotoxic T cells in rheumatoid arthritis. Concerning this clone itself: Antigen unknown.

The assay was immunoSEQ multiplex PCR, and TCRdb's table has in-frame clones only and misses some. This table has approximately 9,300 clones, 75% to 95% appearing once. Flow cytometry served to check the purity of CD4+ and CD8+ cells, which were isolated by positive magnetic bead selection. The CDR3 consists of 14 residues. The V end lost 6 bases, the J end lost 5 bases, and 14 bases lay between the germline ends. Germline-derived CDR1 and CDR2 are MNHEY and SMNVEV (reference sequence). Findings and caveats of the study: About an eighth of the roughly 60 patients had a largest CD8+ clone above 20% of CD8+ cells. There was no knowledge of the antigen targets of the expanded CD8+ clones. With advancing age, CD8+ clonality climbed in rheumatoid arthritis patients but did not rise in healthy controls.

Material: CD8+ T cells sorted from blood. The chain combines TRBV27 with TRBJ1-5; tentatively, D is TRBD1 (5 bases). The receptor's source is a woman younger than 35 with rheumatoid arthritis. CDR3 bases: TGTGCCAGCAGGGGGGGGATAGTTGATCAGCCCCAGCATTTT. As protein: CASRGGIVDQPQHF.